These T cell receptor beta chains were read from a single sample in a study of CD8+CD57+ T cells in acquired aplastic anemia. One entry per CDR3 protein, called by TCRdb with MiXCR from the reads. The sample contains 400,000 to 500,000 distinct CDR3 sequences, about 70% of which appear only once. The sequencing sample was made of sorted CD4+, CD8+, or CD8+CD57+ T cells (not recorded which) from PBMCs. Source of these receptors: a human donor in good health, serving as a control. Both conserved end residues are part of each CDR3. The D gene is left open where the match is weak. Size is stated for part of the rows, as once, few or many counts, or as a class when the clone is expanded.

V,D,size,J,DNA,CDR3
TRBV5-1,NA,NA,TRBJ1-5,TGCGCCAGCAGCTTCGACCAGCGCCATCATTTT,CASSFDQRHHF
TRBV20-1,NA,NA,TRBJ1-5,TGCAGTGCTAGAGGACGGTTGGATAGCAATCAGCCCCAGCATTTT,CSARGRLDSNQPQHF
TRBV15,TRBD1,NA,TRBJ1-2,TGTGCCACCAGCAGGGCCGACAGGGTAGAGTATGGCTACACCTTC,CATSRADRVEYGYTF
TRBV19,TRBD1,NA,TRBJ2-3,TGTGCCAGTAGTAAAGGACAGGGGGGATACTCTAGCACAGATACGCAGTATTTT,CASSKGQGGYSSTDTQYF
TRBV10-3,NA,NA,TRBJ2-1,TGTGCCAGCAGTGACACCGCAACTTCCAATGAGCAGTTCTTC,CASSDTATSNEQFF
TRBV5-1,NA,NA,TRBJ2-7,TGTGCCAGCAGCTTGAGGGCCAGCGACAGCTCCTACGAGCAGTACTTC,CASSLRASDSSYEQYF
TRBV9,NA,NA,TRBJ2-2,TGTGCCAGCAGCGTCCACCGGGAACTGAACACCGAGCAGCTGTTTTTT,CASSVHRELNTEQLFF
TRBV7-7,NA,NA,TRBJ2-7,TGTGCTAGCAGTTCCTCTCAAGGGACCGACGAGCAGTACTTC,CASSSSQGTDEQYF
TRBV7-9,NA,many,TRBJ2-5,TGTGCCAGCAGCACCGCGAGGGCGGGGGCTTACCAAGAGACCCAGTACTTC,CASSTARAGAYQETQYF
TRBV7-2,NA,NA,TRBJ1-6,TGCGCCAGCAGCTCAAGGCCCGATTATAGTTACACCCTCCACTTT,CASSSRPDYSYTLHF
TRBV6-4,TRBD2,NA,TRBJ2-5,TGTGCCAGCAGCGTAGTGAGCGGGGGGCCCGAAGAGACTCAGTACTTC,CASSVVSGGPEETQYF
TRBV20-1,NA,NA,TRBJ2-5,TGCAGTGCGCTCGACGGTAGCGGACAAGAGACCCAGTACTTC,CSALDGSGQETQYF
TRBV7-2,TRBD1,NA,TRBJ1-1,TGTGCCAGCAGCCAGGAGACAGGGGGCACTGAAGCTTTCTTT,CASSQETGGTEAFF
TRBV7-9,NA,NA,TRBJ1-2,TGTGCCAGCAGCTTGAACGGGGGGCGAAGCTATGGCTACACCTTC,CASSLNGGRSYGYTF
TRBV7-2,TRBD1,NA,TRBJ2-7,TGTGCCAGCAGCATAGGACAGGTGAGCTCCTACGAGCAGTACTTC,CASSIGQVSSYEQYF
TRBV2,NA,NA,TRBJ1-6,TGTGCCAGCAGTGAGCTAGGGGGATCACCCCTCCACTTT,CASSELGGSPLHF
TRBV10-3,NA,NA,TRBJ2-5,TGTGTCATCAGTGGGGGGCCTAGGGAGACCCAGTACTTC,CVISGGPRETQYF
TRBV15,NA,NA,TRBJ2-5,TGTGCCACCAGCTTACTGGGCTTACTAGCAAGAGAGACCCAGTACTTC,CATSLLGLLARETQYF
TRBV12-3/TRBV12-4,TRBD1,NA,TRBJ1-1,TGTGCCAGCAGTACAATAGCCATGACAGGGAGAGGCATGAACACTGAAGCTTTCTTT,CASSTIAMTGRGMNTEAFF
TRBV4-2,TRBD1,NA,TRBJ1-5,TGTGCCAGCAGCAAAACAACAGGGGGCGTATGGGACGAGCATTTT,CASSKTTGGVWDEHF
TRBV9,TRBD1,NA,TRBJ2-7,TGTGCCAGCAGCGCGGGGACAGGGCAATCTGCCTCCTACGAGCAGTACTTC,CASSAGTGQSASYEQYF
TRBV7-3,NA,NA,TRBJ1-6,TGTGCCAGCAGCCGACGGGGCCGGTATAATTCGCCCCTCCACTTT,CASSRRGRYNSPLHF
TRBV6-1,NA,NA,TRBJ2-2,TGTGCCAGCAGTGACCCAGGGGAGCTGTTTTTT,CASSDPGELFF
TRBV6-1,NA,NA,TRBJ1-6,TGTGCCAGCAGTGGAGCTCCATACGGGGCAGGGGCGTATTCACCCCTCCACTTT,CASSGAPYGAGAYSPLHF
TRBV5-1,NA,NA,TRBJ2-1,TGTGCCAGCAGCTTCGGCACATGCAGCGCCTTAAGTAGCGGCAGCTCCTACAATGAGCAGTTCTTC,CASSFGTCSALSSGSSYNEQFF
TRBV9,NA,NA,TRBJ2-7,TGTGCCAGCAGGGGGGGCGTGTGTCCCTACGAGCAGTACTTC,CASRGGVCPYEQYF
TRBV20-1,NA,NA,TRBJ2-1,TGCAGCGCGGAAGGGGTGATCTGGGGCCATGAGCAGTTCTTC,CSAEGVIWGHEQFF
TRBV29-1,NA,many,TRBJ2-2,TGCAGCGCTGGTAGTCAGAACACCGGGGAGCTGTTTTTT,CSAGSQNTGELFF